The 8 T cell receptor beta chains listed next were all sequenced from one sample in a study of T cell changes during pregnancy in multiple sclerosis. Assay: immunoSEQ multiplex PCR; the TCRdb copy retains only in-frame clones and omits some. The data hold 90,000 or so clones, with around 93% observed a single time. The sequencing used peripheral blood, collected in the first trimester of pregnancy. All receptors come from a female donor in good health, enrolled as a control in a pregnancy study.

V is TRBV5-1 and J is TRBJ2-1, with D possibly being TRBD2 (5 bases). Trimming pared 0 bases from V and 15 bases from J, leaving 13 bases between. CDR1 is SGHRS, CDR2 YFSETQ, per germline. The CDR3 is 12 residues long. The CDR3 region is CASSLEGASAFF. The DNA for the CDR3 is TGCGCCAGCAGCTTGGAGGGAGCTTCTGCGTTCTTC.

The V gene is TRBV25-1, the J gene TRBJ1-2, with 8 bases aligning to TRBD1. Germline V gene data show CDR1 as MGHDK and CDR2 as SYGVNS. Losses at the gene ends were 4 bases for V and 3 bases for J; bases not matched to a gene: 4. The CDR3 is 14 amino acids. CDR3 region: CASSVQGADYGYTF. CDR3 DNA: TGTGCCAGCAGTGTGCAGGGGGCGGACTATGGCTACACCTTC.

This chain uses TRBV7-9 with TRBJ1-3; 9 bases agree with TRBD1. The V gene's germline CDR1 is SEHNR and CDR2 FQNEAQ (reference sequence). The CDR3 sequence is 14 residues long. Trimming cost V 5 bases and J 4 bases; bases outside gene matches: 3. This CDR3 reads CASSLGTGGNTIYF. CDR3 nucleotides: TGTGCCAGCAGCCTAGGGACAGGGGGAAACACCATATATTTT.

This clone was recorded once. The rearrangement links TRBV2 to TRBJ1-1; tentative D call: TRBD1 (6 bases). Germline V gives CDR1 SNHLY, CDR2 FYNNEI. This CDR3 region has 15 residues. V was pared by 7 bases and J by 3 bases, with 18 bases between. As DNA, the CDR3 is TGTGCCAGCATGACCCGCCGGGACACCTACACTGAAGCTTTCTTT. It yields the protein CASMTRRDTYTEAFF.

The CDR3 bases are TGTGCCAGCAGCCTGGGGGGACAGGGTGGCTCCTATAATTCACCCCTCCACTTT. This encodes CASSLGGQGGSYNSPLHF. This chain links TRBV11-3 with TRBJ1-6, with 9 bases aligning to TRBD1. The V gene's germline CDR1 is SGHNT and CDR2 YENEEA. This CDR3 has 18 residues. V shed 5 bases and J 0 bases; nucleotides not matched to a gene: 8.

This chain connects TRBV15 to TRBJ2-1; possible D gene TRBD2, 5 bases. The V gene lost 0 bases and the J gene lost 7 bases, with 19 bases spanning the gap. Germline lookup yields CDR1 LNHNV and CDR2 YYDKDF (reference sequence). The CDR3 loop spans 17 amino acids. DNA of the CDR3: TGTGCCACCAGCAGAGATAAGGGCCCCCGGGGTCGAAATGAGCAGTTCTTC. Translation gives CATSRDKGPRGRNEQFF.

CDR3 region: CASSRTGAVTDTQYF. The CDR3 region has the DNA TGTGCCAGCAGCCGGACAGGGGCGGTCACAGATACGCAGTATTTT. The chain recombines TRBV11-3 with TRBJ2-3; 9 bases align to TRBD1. From germline, CDR1 is SGHNT and CDR2 YENEEA. The CDR3 is made up of 15 amino acids. With 5 bases clipped from V and 2 bases from J, the junction kept 5 bases outside the gene matches.

The CDR3, as DNA: TGCGCCAGCAGCCAAGGTCGACAGGGAGGAGAGCTCTCCTACGAGCAGTACTTC. It codes for CASSQGRQGGELSYEQYF. The chain employs TRBV4-3 and TRBJ2-7; tentative D call: TRBD1 (7 bases). The CDR3 length is 18 residues. V lost 1 base and J lost 0, with 19 bases in between. CDR1 is LGHNA and CDR2 is YSLEER in the germline V gene.